This section outlines one T cell receptor (beta chain) sequence together with its context. Its specificity is unknown. The PCR made use of 60 Vbeta and 13 Jbeta primers. The data were produced by immunoSEQ multiplex PCR, yet TCRdb's version contains in-frame clones alone and is incomplete. There are 100,000 to 150,000 clones in the sample; roughly four fifths occur only once, and 4% to 4.5% lies in the top ten. The germline gives CDR1 MNHNY, CDR2 SVGAGI (reference sequence). This CDR3 is 14 amino acids long. The V and J ends lost 6 bases and 0 bases respectively, with 9 bases between them. This entry comes from a study of cytomegalovirus exposure and HLA in healthy donors. Study-wide findings and caveats: Fewer N-insertions (relative to the approximately 670-donor mean) were reportedly seen in an Asian-associated ancestry cluster in a later analysis. Testing in vitro showed a few CMV-associated chains specific for CMV antigens.

This sequence was found in a woman in her forties or fifties in good health and CMV-seropositive. The gene calls are TRBV6-6 and TRBJ1-3; D not resolved. Sequenced: PBMCs. CDR3 amino acids: CASRQAGSGNTIYF. In DNA form, the CDR3 reads TGTGCCAGCAGGCAAGCAGGCTCTGGAAACACCATATATTTT.